This TCR beta chain appears in the sequencing data of a study of technical replicates of blood from a few donors. The repertoire was sequenced with immunoSEQ multiplex PCR; TCRdb's copy has only in-frame clones and lacks some. The table has 70,000 to 90,000 clones, around 90% seen once. CDR1 is MDHEN and CDR2 is SYDVKM in the germline V gene. The CDR3 runs to 13 residues. Trimming cost V 7 bases and J 2 bases, with 12 bases left between them. The chain is built from TRBV28 and TRBJ2-7; possibly TRBD2 for D (5 bases). Sequencing was performed on T cells isolated from PBMCs. This sequence originates from a human donor in good health. The chain's CDR3 is CASNLSGTYEQYF. The CDR3 DNA reads TGTGCCAGCAACCTGAGCGGTACCTACGAGCAGTACTTC. The full variable domain, rest sourced from reference TRBV28 and TRBJ2-7, is DVKVTQSSRYLVKRTGEKVFLECVQDMDHENMFWYRQDPGLGLRLIYFSYDVKMKEKGDIPEGYSVSREKKERFSLILESASTNQTSMYLCASNLSGTYEQYFGPGTRLTVT.